This T cell receptor beta chain stems from a study of regulatory T cells in long-lasting Graves disease. Regarding time point: newly diagnosed GD, antithyroid drugs for less than 3 months. RNA from PBMCs was the source of the TCR library. The source of the patients was an endocrinology department in Xi'an, China. Whole-study results and caveats: Sharing of public clonotypes was greater in persistent patients (around 2,500) than in new patients (roughly 970). There was favoring of TRBV28, TRBJ1-2 and TRBJ2-5 in persistent disease.

Sequencing libraries for TCR beta were prepared with iRepertoire HTBI primers and Arm-PCR of CDR3 regions. TCRdb passed the multiplex PCR reads through MiXCR, listing each CDR3 protein once. The sample has hundreds of thousands of distinct CDR3 sequences, roughly a sixth seen once. The CDR3 contains 15 residues. Trimming removed 4 bases from V and 5 bases from J; junction bases left unmatched: 6. CDR1 and CDR2 (germline): LGHDT, YNNKEL (reference sequence). This clonotype was seen ten or more times. The target antigen is unknown. Here the sequenced sample was peripheral blood mononuclear cells (PBMCs), taken at new diagnosis, from a patient treated with antithyroid drugs. This chain uses TRBV3-1 with TRBJ2-5, with 11 bases identical to TRBD2. The clonotype originates from a female donor with Graves disease. CDR3 coding DNA: TGTGCCAGCAGCCTGTCTAGCGGGAGGAAGGAGACCCAGTACTTC. Its translation: CASSLSSGRKETQYF.